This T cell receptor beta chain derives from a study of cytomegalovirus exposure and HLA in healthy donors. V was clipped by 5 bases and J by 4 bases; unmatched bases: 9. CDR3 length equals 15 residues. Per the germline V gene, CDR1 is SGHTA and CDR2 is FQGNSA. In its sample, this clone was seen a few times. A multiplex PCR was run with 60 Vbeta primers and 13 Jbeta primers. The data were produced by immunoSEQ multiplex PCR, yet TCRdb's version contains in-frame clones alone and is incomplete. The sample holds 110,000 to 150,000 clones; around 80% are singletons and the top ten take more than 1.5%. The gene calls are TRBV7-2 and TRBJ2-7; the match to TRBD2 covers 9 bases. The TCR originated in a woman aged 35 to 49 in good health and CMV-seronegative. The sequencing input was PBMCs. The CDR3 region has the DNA TGTGCCAGCAGCCTCCACAGACTAGCGGAGTACGAGCAGTACTTC. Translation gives CASSLHRLAEYEQYF.